The 21 T cell receptor beta chains below all came from one sample that was sequenced in a study of response to subunit inactivated influenza vaccine. TCRdb independently ran MiXCR on the RT-PCR reads; one entry per CDR3 protein. The sample lists over 450,000 distinct CDR3 sequences, approximately 13% occurring once. The sample here was PBMCs from blood, taken roughly 46 days after vaccination. All receptors derive from a man over 45 who received an inactivated influenza vaccine.

This clonotype has at least ten counts. The chain carries TRBV20-1 and TRBJ2-3; D is undetermined. With 4 bases removed from V and 1 base from J, the gap between germline ends came to 6 bases. The CDR3 spans 12 residues. Germline CDR1 reads DFQATT; CDR2 reads SNEGSKA (reference sequence). The CDR3: CSAKRGTDTQYF. The CDR3 DNA follows: TGCAGTGCTAAAAGGGGCACAGATACGCAGTATTTT.

The rearrangement joins TRBV5-4 to TRBJ2-7; TRBD2 might be the D (6 bases). Germline V lookup: CDR1 SGHNT, CDR2 YYREEE (reference sequence). The CDR3 runs to 14 residues. Trimming left V 0 bases short and J 11 bases short, with 18 bases between. CDR3 sequence reads: CASSLGRLGKSEYF. DNA for the CDR3: TGTGCCAGCAGCTTGGGAAGACTAGGTAAATCCGAGTACTTC.

This clonotype was picked up a small number of times. The V gene is TRBV7-2, the J gene TRBJ2-3; the match to TRBD2 covers 9 bases. V lost 0 bases and J lost 4; bases outside the gene matches: 2. The CDR3 covers 15 residues. Germline loops: CDR1 SGHTA, CDR2 FQGNSA. CDR3 in amino acids: CASSLASGSPDTQYF. CDR3 nucleotide sequence: TGTGCCAGCAGCTTAGCTAGCGGGAGTCCAGATACGCAGTATTTT.

The J gene is TRBJ2-4, the V gene TRBV6-5; 8 nucleotides align to TRBD2. The CDR3 has 15 residues. V shed 4 bases, J shed 7 bases, and the junction held 9 bases outside the gene matches. Germline lookup yields CDR1 MNHEY and CDR2 SVGAGI. This CDR3 is CASSSSGGRSNIQYF. The CDR3 coding sequence is TGTGCCAGCAGTTCCTCGGGGGGGCGTTCGAACATTCAGTACTTC.

The chain uses TRBV28 and TRBJ2-5; TRBD2 might be the D (5 bases). This CDR3 is 12 amino acids long. Germline CDR1 reads MDHEN; CDR2 reads SYDVKM. V gave up 2 bases and J gave up 10 bases, with 11 bases separating them. CDR3 in amino acids: CASSLAGVYQYF. In DNA, the CDR3 is TGTGCCAGCAGTTTAGCGGGCGTTTACCAGTACTTC.

The V call is TRBV6-1, the J call TRBJ1-2; tentatively, D is TRBD1 (5 bases). V was clipped by 4 bases and J by 3 bases, with 12 bases between them. Germline V gene data show CDR1 as MNHNS and CDR2 as SASEGT. The CDR3 covers 14 residues. CDR3 sequence (DNA): TGTGCCAGCAGTGTCAGGGAGGGTCACTATGGCTACACCTTC. This gives the protein CASSVREGHYGYTF.

The gene calls are TRBV2 and TRBJ2-7; 8 nucleotides agree with TRBD1. Germline loops: CDR1 SNHLY, CDR2 FYNNEI. The CDR3 spans 13 residues. The trim removed 10 bases at V and 4 bases at J, leaving 9 bases unmatched. The CDR3: CATLDRVKYEQYF. In DNA, the CDR3 is TGTGCCACCTTGGACAGGGTCAAATACGAGCAGTACTTC.

The rearrangement links TRBV7-9 to TRBJ2-1; TRBD1 matches 9 bases. Looked up from germline, CDR1 is SEHNR and CDR2 is FQNEAQ (reference sequence). This CDR3 contains 15 residues. V lost 5 bases and J lost 6; bases outside the gene matches: 8. CDR3 bases: TGTGCCAGCAGCCTCGGGACAGGGCGGGGCAATGAGCAGTTCTTC. The encoded protein is CASSLGTGRGNEQFF.

This chain joins TRBV15 and TRBJ2-6; no clear D. V lost 4 bases and J 0 bases, leaving 10 bases between the germline ends. CDR3 length: 16 amino acids. The germline CDR1 and CDR2 sequences are LNHNV and YYDKDF (reference sequence). The chain's CDR3 is CATSTGRFSGANVLTF. DNA of the CDR3: TGTGCCACCAGCACAGGACGGTTCTCTGGGGCCAACGTCCTGACTTTC.

The chain is built from TRBV20-1 and TRBJ1-2, with a possible D match to TRBD1 (6 bases). V was shortened by 6 bases and J by 5 bases, with 16 bases between the two germline ends. CDR3 length equals 13 residues. Germline V CDR1 and CDR2: DFQATT, SNEGSKA (reference sequence). The DNA of the CDR3 is TGCAGTGCAACACTGGGACAAACATATGGCTACACCTTC. This sequence encodes CSATLGQTYGYTF.

This clonotype was picked up a small number of times. The chain recombines TRBV6-1 with TRBJ2-5; 8 nucleotides align to TRBD1. The CDR3 spans 15 residues. Germline V CDR1 and CDR2: MNHNS, SASEGT. The V and J ends lost 3 bases and 5 bases, in that order; junction bases with no gene match: 8. CDR3 amino acids: CASSETGQGMETQYF. In DNA, the CDR3 is TGTGCCAGCAGTGAGACTGGACAGGGCATGGAGACCCAGTACTTC.

This sequence joins TRBV29-1 and TRBJ2-4; 13 nucleotides line up with TRBD2. This CDR3 region has 16 residues. Germline V gene sequence: CDR1 SQVTM, CDR2 ANQGSEA. After removal of 6 bases from V and 0 bases from J, the junction contained 5 bases not matched to a gene. This CDR3 is CSVDTSGRGAKNIQYF. DNA for the CDR3: TGCAGCGTAGACACTAGCGGGAGGGGAGCCAAAAACATTCAGTACTTC. The full variable domain, in which reference TRBV29-1 and TRBJ2-4 provide the parts outside the CDR3, is SAVISQKPSRDICQRGTSLTIQCQVDSQVTMMFWYRQQPGQSLTLIATANQGSEATYESGFVIDKFPISRPNLTFSTLTVSNMSPEDSSIYLCSVDTSGRGAKNIQYFGAGTRLSVL.

The sample holds a few counts of this clonotype. The chain combines TRBV5-1 with TRBJ1-1; 7 nucleotides line up with TRBD1. V was clipped by 4 bases and J by 9 bases; unmatched bases: 15. This CDR3 is 15 amino acids long. Per the germline V gene, CDR1 is SGHRS and CDR2 is YFSETQ. CDR3 DNA sequence: TGCGCCAGCAGCCCCGGAGGGACAGAGGCCTCCCAAGCTTTCTTT. Its protein product is CASSPGGTEASQAFF.

This clonotype was seen ten or more times. The chain employs TRBV11-1 and TRBJ2-2, with D perhaps matching TRBD2 (5 bases). With 3 bases removed from V and 5 bases from J, the gap between germline ends came to 7 bases. The CDR3 contains 13 residues. Germline V gives CDR1 SGHAT, CDR2 FQDESV (reference sequence). CDR3 in DNA: TGTGCCAGCAGCTTCGGGGAAACCGGGGAGCTGTTTTTT. It codes for CASSFGETGELFF.

This clonotype has a count of ten or more. V is TRBV7-2 and J is TRBJ2-2; D not resolved. CDR1 is SGHTA and CDR2 is FQGNSA in the germline V gene. The CDR3 is made up of 14 amino acids. V was pared by 5 bases and J by 1 base, with 8 bases between. This CDR3 is CASSLGRNTGELFF. CDR3 DNA sequence: TGTGCCAGCAGCCTAGGCAGGAACACCGGGGAGCTGTTTTTT.

This clonotype was detected only a few times. J is TRBJ1-1 and V is TRBV29-1, with 9 bases matching TRBD1. Germline CDR1 and CDR2: SQVTM and ANQGSEA. There are 14 residues in the CDR3. V was pared by 3 bases and J by 5 bases, with 7 bases of the junction left unmatched. CDR3 sequence: CSVDAGTGRTEAFF. CDR3 coding DNA: TGCAGCGTTGATGCCGGGACAGGGCGGACTGAAGCTTTCTTT.

The V gene is TRBV28, the J gene TRBJ2-1; no clear D. Germline V gene sequence: CDR1 MDHEN, CDR2 SYDVKM. The CDR3 extends over 13 amino acids. Trimming removed 6 bases from V and 0 bases from J, with 6 bases in between. The CDR3 sequence is CASRPNSYNEQFF. The CDR3 DNA sequence: TGTGCCAGCAGGCCTAACTCCTACAATGAGCAGTTCTTC.

This clonotype has just a few counts. The chain is built from TRBV9 and TRBJ2-1, with TRBD2 matching over 8 bases. CDR1 and CDR2 (germline): SGDLS, YYNGEE. The CDR3 is 16 residues long. With 4 bases clipped from V and 3 bases from J, the junction kept 9 bases outside the gene matches. DNA of the CDR3: TGTGCCAGCAGCCCAGGTGCGGGGGGAAACTACAATGAGCAGTTCTTC. It is translated as CASSPGAGGNYNEQFF.

This clonotype appeared a few times. This sequence joins TRBV9 and TRBJ1-1; D ambiguous. Trimming stripped 4 bases from V and 2 bases from J, with 15 bases between. CDR3 length: 15 residues. The germline V gene has CDR1 SGDLS and CDR2 YYNGEE. The CDR3 DNA reads TGTGCCAGCAGCAAGCTGGGGAGGCCCAACACTGAAGCTTTCTTT. Its translation is CASSKLGRPNTEAFF.

In this sample, this clonotype turned up a few times. The rearrangement uses TRBV9 and TRBJ2-7; a weak D match, TRBD1 (5 bases). V was clipped by 0 bases and J by 0 bases, with 10 bases between them. CDR3 length: 15 residues. The germline gives CDR1 SGDLS, CDR2 YYNGEE. In DNA form, the CDR3 reads TGTGCCAGCAGCGTAGGGACATCTAGCTCCTACGAGCAGTACTTC. Protein product: CASSVGTSSSYEQYF.

This clonotype was found a few times. CDR3 nucleotide sequence: TGTGCCAGCAGCCAAGCAAGGGGACTTCAGAACACCGGGGAGCTGTTTTTT. It yields the protein CASSQARGLQNTGELFF. The chain links TRBV4-2 to TRBJ2-2; possibly TRBD2 for D (6 bases). Germline lookup yields CDR1 LGHNA and CDR2 YNFKEQ. Trimming removed 1 base at V and 1 base at J, with 13 bases between. There are 17 residues in the CDR3.